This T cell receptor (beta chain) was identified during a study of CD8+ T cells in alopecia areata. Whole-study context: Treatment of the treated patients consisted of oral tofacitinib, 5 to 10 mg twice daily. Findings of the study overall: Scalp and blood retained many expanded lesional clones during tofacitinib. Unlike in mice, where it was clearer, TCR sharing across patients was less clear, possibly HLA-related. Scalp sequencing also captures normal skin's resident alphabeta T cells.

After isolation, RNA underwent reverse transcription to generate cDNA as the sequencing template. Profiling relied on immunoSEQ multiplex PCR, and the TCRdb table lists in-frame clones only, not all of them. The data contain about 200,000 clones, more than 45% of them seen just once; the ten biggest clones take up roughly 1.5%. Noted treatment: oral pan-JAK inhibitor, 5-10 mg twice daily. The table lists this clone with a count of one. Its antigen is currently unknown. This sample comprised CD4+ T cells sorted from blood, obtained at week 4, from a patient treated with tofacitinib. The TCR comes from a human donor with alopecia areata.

The CDR3 DNA is TGTGCCTGGAGTACCGGAGGTACGCAGTATTTT. The encoded protein is CAWSTGGTQYF. The V call is TRBV30, the J call TRBJ2-3; a possible D gene is TRBD2 (5 bases). The germline CDR1 and CDR2 sequences are GTSNPN and SVGIG (reference sequence). V lost 2 bases to trimming and J lost 8 bases, with 8 bases between them. The CDR3 contains 11 residues.